These T cell receptor beta chains were read from a single sample in a study of T-cell memory formation after mild COVID-19. Each CDR3 protein gets one entry after TCRdb re-called the 5' RACE reads with MiXCR. The top ten hold approximately 2.1% of the sample, which has 120,000 to 150,000 distinct CDR3 sequences, approximately 6% seen once. Sequencing was carried out using PBMCs or a T cell subset sorted from them (not recorded which). These receptors all come from an adult woman who had mild COVID-19 (a few samples of this study predate the infection). Cell type and time point are not known. Both conserved end residues are part of each CDR3. Fields, in order: V gene, clone size, J gene, D gene, CDR3 protein, CDR3 DNA. D genes are given only for firm matches. Clone sizes are given selectively: once, few, many, or a class where the clone is expanded.

>TRBV6-5|.|TRBJ1-4|.
CASSTRGGRDEKLFF
TGTGCCAGCAGTACCAGGGGCGGTCGGGATGAAAAACTGTTTTTT
>TRBV14|.|TRBJ2-7|TRBD2
CASSLLRGRSHEQYF
TGTGCCAGCAGCCTCCTACGCGGGAGGTCCCACGAGCAGTACTTC
>TRBV5-8|.|TRBJ2-3|.
CASSFRQPRTDTQYF
TGTGCCAGCAGCTTTCGACAGCCGCGCACAGATACGCAGTATTTT
>TRBV24-1|.|TRBJ1-1|.
CATQKENTEAFF
TGTGCCACCCAAAAGGAGAACACTGAAGCTTTCTTT
>TRBV20-1|few|TRBJ1-3|.
CSATGLSGNTIYF
TGCAGTGCTACAGGGTTATCAGGAAACACCATATATTTT
>TRBV20-1|many|TRBJ2-3|.
CSAEGVAQYF
TGCAGTGCTGAGGGCGTGGCGCAGTATTTT
>TRBV7-2|many|TRBJ2-1|.
CASSLGPSSNEQFF
TGTGCCAGCAGCTTAGGCCCTTCTAGCAATGAGCAGTTCTTC
>TRBV7-6|many|TRBJ2-1|.
CASSSPVAVSSYNEQFF
TGTGCCAGCAGCTCCCCGGTGGCGGTAAGCTCCTACAATGAGCAGTTCTTC
>TRBV5-1|many|TRBJ2-5|TRBD2
CASSLAERTSGPKRETQYF
TGCGCCAGCAGCTTGGCCGAGAGGACTAGCGGGCCGAAGAGGGAGACCCAGTACTTC
>TRBV7-9|many|TRBJ1-1|TRBD1
CASSPGTGTFTEAFF
TGTGCCAGCAGCCCTGGGACAGGGACTTTCACTGAAGCTTTCTTT
>TRBV7-6|.|TRBJ1-1|.
CASSQRGTEAFF
TGTGCCAGCAGTCAAAGGGGCACTGAAGCTTTCTTT
>TRBV6-5|many|TRBJ1-2|TRBD1
CASSPDRGRGGYTF
TGTGCCAGCAGTCCCGACAGGGGGCGAGGGGGCTACACCTTC
>TRBV5-1|few|TRBJ1-6|.
CASRLVTGNSPLHF
TGCGCCAGCAGATTGGTTACAGGGAATTCACCCCTCCACTTT
>TRBV18|few|TRBJ2-3|TRBD1
CASSPPGQHTDTQYF
TGTGCCAGCTCACCACCGGGACAGCACACAGATACGCAGTATTTT
>TRBV2|few|TRBJ1-1|.
CATHLGFNTEAFF
TGTGCCACCCATCTGGGATTTAACACTGAAGCTTTCTTT
>TRBV12-3/TRBV12-4|few|TRBJ1-1|.
CASTGSVNTEAFF
TGTGCCAGCACAGGGTCTGTGAACACTGAAGCTTTCTTT
>TRBV12-3/TRBV12-4|few|TRBJ1-1|TRBD1
CASINRGPTEAFF
TGTGCCAGCATCAACAGGGGGCCCACTGAAGCTTTCTTT
>TRBV20-1|many|TRBJ2-7|TRBD1
CSASRDRVYEQYF
TGCAGTGCTAGTCGGGACAGGGTCTACGAGCAGTACTTC
>TRBV18|.|TRBJ1-1|.
CASSRSGENTEAFF
TGTGCCAGCTCCCGATCGGGGGAGAACACTGAAGCTTTCTTT
>TRBV7-9|many|TRBJ2-7|.
CASSLGGFYEQYF
TGTGCCAGCAGCTTAGGTGGGTTCTACGAGCAGTACTTC
>TRBV7-9|many|TRBJ2-3|.
CASSLWSRDTDTQYF
TGTGCCAGCAGCTTATGGTCCAGGGACACAGATACGCAGTATTTT
>TRBV12-3/TRBV12-4|.|TRBJ2-5|.
CASRSAGTQYF
TGTGCCAGCAGGAGTGCAGGGACCCAGTACTTC
>TRBV5-5|.|TRBJ2-1|.
CASSLSWASYNEQFF
TGTGCCAGCAGCTTGTCTTGGGCGTCCTACAATGAGCAGTTCTTC
>TRBV6-2/TRBV6-3|.|TRBJ1-2|TRBD1
CASSYGTVNGYTF
TGTGCCAGCAGTTACGGGACAGTGAATGGCTACACCTTC
>TRBV7-3|.|TRBJ2-6|.
CASSLSGGSSPARSGANVLTF
TGTGCCAGCAGCTTATCAGGCGGCAGTTCCCCTGCGAGGTCCGGGGCCAACGTCCTGACTTTC
>TRBV10-3|many|TRBJ2-1|TRBD2
CAISESGLSAKNEQFF
TGTGCCATCAGTGAGTCGGGACTATCGGCCAAGAATGAGCAGTTCTTC
>TRBV4-1|few|TRBJ2-2|TRBD1
CASSHHLPRTGTNTGELFF
TGCGCCAGCAGCCACCACCTCCCTCGGACAGGGACGAACACCGGGGAGCTGTTTTTT
>TRBV4-3|many|TRBJ2-1|.
CASSQDYARRLYNEQFF
TGCGCCAGCAGCCAAGATTACGCCAGGAGGCTCTACAATGAGCAGTTCTTC
>TRBV12-3/TRBV12-4|many|TRBJ2-2|.
CASSPLTRTGELFF
TGTGCCAGCAGTCCACTAACTAGGACCGGGGAGCTGTTTTTT
>TRBV3-1|.|TRBJ1-2|.
CASSPRYRLMYGYTF
TGTGCCAGCAGCCCTAGGTATCGGCTCATGTATGGCTACACCTTC
>TRBV27|.|TRBJ2-1|TRBD2
CASRIGTSGNNEQFF
TGTGCCAGCAGGATCGGGACTAGCGGTAACAATGAGCAGTTCTTC
>TRBV4-2|few|TRBJ2-1|.
CASSQEGVRGSSYNEQFF
TGTGCCAGCAGCCAAGAAGGGGTCCGAGGGAGTTCCTACAATGAGCAGTTCTTC
>TRBV18|many|TRBJ2-1|.
CASSYPRRTWPDGNEQFF
TGTGCCAGCTCATACCCCCGGAGGACATGGCCCGATGGCAATGAGCAGTTCTTC
>TRBV29-1|large|TRBJ2-5|TRBD1
CSATGGKETQYF
TGCAGCGCCACAGGGGGCAAGGAGACCCAGTACTTC
>TRBV24-1|many|TRBJ1-2|TRBD1
CATSDSGTDYGYTF
TGTGCCACCAGTGATTCCGGGACAGACTATGGCTACACCTTC
>TRBV19|few|TRBJ1-5|.
CASSGQYSNQPQHF
TGTGCCAGTAGTGGGCAATATAGCAATCAGCCCCAGCATTTT
>TRBV12-3/TRBV12-4|many|TRBJ2-2|.
CASSFHSGGGELFF
TGTGCCAGCAGTTTCCACAGTGGAGGCGGGGAGCTGTTTTTT
>TRBV4-1|.|TRBJ1-1|.
CASSQPTVNTEAFF
TGCGCCAGCAGCCAACCCACAGTGAACACTGAAGCTTTCTTT
>TRBV5-5|many|TRBJ2-3|.
CASSLSGGWTDTQYF
TGTGCCAGCAGCTTGTCAGGGGGGTGGACAGATACGCAGTATTTT
>TRBV7-9|many|TRBJ2-7|.
CASSLLTVYEQYF
TGTGCCAGCAGCTTATTGACAGTGTACGAGCAGTACTTC
>TRBV5-1|many|TRBJ2-3|TRBD2
CASTGTSGRRNTDTQYF
TGCGCCAGCACCGGGACTAGCGGGCGCCGCAACACAGATACGCAGTATTTT
>TRBV6-5|many|TRBJ2-5|TRBD2
CASSLGLAGAQETQYF
TGTGCCAGCAGTTTGGGACTAGCGGGGGCCCAAGAGACCCAGTACTTC
>TRBV9|many|TRBJ2-5|.
CASSLRGAEKETQYF
TGTGCCAGCAGCTTAAGAGGGGCGGAGAAAGAGACCCAGTACTTC
>TRBV4-2|many|TRBJ2-7|.
CASSQDLTVSYEQYF
TGTGCCAGCAGCCAAGACCTTACGGTTTCCTACGAGCAGTACTTC
>TRBV7-6|many|TRBJ2-1|TRBD2
CASRSGRLGNEQFF
TGTGCCAGCAGAAGCGGGAGGCTGGGCAATGAGCAGTTCTTC
>TRBV7-9|few|TRBJ1-2|TRBD1
CASSLTGVNYGYTF
TGTGCCAGCAGCTTAACAGGGGTAAACTATGGCTACACCTTC
>TRBV12-3/TRBV12-4|many|TRBJ2-7|TRBD1
CASSGTGAYEQYF
TGTGCCAGCAGCGGGACAGGGGCCTACGAGCAGTACTTC
>TRBV7-2|many|TRBJ2-1|TRBD2
CASSPTTQLAGAPNNEQFF
TGTGCCAGCAGCCCCACGACTCAATTAGCGGGGGCGCCTAACAATGAGCAGTTCTTC